This TCR beta chain was sequenced in a study of shared clonotypes between healthy human individuals. Whole-study findings and limits: In several donors, around 5% of naive CD4 clonotypes appeared in common.

Sequencing used immunoSEQ multiplex PCR; TCRdb keeps in-frame clones, though not all of them. This table holds millions of clones, around 95% found once. V lost 2 bases and J lost 10, with 15 bases in between. Germline CDR1 reads SQVTM; CDR2 reads ANQGSEA. The CDR3 is 14 amino acids. In the case of this clone: Its matching antigen is unknown.

The rearrangement joins TRBV29-1 to TRBJ1-6, with D tentatively TRBD1 (5 bases). The source is a man younger than 35 in good health. Specimen: naive CD4+ T cells sorted from blood. Subset denoted: CD45RA+ positively selected. The CDR3 sequence is CSVESEGSGSPLHF. DNA for the CDR3: TGCAGCGTTGAATCGGAGGGGAGTGGGTCACCCCTCCACTTT.